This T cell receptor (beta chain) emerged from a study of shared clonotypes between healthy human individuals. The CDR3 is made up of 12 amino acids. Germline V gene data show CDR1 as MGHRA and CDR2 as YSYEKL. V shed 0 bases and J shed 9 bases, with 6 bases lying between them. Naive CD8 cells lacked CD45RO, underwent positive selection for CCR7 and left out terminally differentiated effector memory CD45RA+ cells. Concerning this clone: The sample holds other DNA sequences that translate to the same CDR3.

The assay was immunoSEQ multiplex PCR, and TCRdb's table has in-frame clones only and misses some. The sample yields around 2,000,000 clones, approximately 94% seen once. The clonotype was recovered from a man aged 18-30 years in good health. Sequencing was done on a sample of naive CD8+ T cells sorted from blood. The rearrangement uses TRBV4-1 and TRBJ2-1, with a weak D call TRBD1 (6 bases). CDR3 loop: CASSQEGGEQFF. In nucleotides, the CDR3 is TGCGCCAGCAGCCAAGAAGGGGGTGAGCAGTTCTTC.